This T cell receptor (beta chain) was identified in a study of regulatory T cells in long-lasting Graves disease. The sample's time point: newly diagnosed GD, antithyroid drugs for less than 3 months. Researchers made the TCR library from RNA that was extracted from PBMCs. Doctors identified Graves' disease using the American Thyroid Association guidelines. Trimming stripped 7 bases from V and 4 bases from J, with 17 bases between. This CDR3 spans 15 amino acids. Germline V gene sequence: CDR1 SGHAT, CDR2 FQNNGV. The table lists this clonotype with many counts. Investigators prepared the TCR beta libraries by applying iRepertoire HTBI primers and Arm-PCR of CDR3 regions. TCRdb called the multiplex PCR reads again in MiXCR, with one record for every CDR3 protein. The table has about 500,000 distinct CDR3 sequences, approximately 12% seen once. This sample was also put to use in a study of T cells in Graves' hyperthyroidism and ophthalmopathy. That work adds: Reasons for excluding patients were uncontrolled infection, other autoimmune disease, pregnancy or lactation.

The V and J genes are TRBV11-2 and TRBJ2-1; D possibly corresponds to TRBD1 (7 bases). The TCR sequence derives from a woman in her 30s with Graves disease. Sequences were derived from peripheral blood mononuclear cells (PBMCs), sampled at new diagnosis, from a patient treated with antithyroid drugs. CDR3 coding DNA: TGTGCCAGCACCCAGGGGGGCCTAGGGTACAATGAGCAGTTCTTC. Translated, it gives CASTQGGLGYNEQFF.